What follows describes a single T cell receptor beta chain. Authors' processing steps: Scientists estimated how many nucleated cells there were by amplifying reference gene primers. Profiling relied on immunoSEQ multiplex PCR, and the TCRdb table lists in-frame clones only, not all of them. D and trimming were read from the DNA, whereas the V and J calls and clone size are those reported in that table. Of some 70,000 clones detected, about 86% appear once; the ten largest clones hold almost 1.5%. The CDR3 totals 14 residues. V was shortened by 6 bases and J by 5 bases, with 16 bases between the two germline ends. Germline V lookup: CDR1 MNHEY, CDR2 SVGAGI. This entry comes from a study of blood T cell repertoires in COVID-19. Study-wide background: Specimens from acute and convalescent COVID-19 originated in the United States, Italy and Spain. Sample material is recorded as cDNA or gDNA derived from T cells, B-cell-depleted T cells, or PBMCs.

The receptor was derived from a woman in her sixties with acute or convalescent COVID-19. The sequenced material came from peripheral blood. V usage is TRBV6-5 and J usage is TRBJ1-2; D might be TRBD1 (6 bases). CDR3 protein: CASSSKQGRYGYTF. Written as DNA, the CDR3 is TGTGCCAGCAGCAGTAAACAGGGCCGGTATGGCTACACCTTC.